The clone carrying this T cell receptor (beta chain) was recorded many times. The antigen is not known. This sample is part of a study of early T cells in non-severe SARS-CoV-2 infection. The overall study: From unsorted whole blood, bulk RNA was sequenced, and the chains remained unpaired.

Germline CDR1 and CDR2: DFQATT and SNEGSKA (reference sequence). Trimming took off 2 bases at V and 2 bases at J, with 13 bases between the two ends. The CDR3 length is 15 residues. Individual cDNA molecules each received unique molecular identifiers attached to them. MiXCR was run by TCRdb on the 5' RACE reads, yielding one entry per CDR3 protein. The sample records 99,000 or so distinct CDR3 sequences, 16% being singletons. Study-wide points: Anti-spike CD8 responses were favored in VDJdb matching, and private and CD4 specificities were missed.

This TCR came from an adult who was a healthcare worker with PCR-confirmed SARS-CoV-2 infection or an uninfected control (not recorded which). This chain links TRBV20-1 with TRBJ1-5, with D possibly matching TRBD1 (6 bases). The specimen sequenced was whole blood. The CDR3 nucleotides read TGCAGTGCTAGAAGGGGGGCCCAGGGCAATCAGCCCCAGCATTTT. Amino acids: CSARRGAQGNQPQHF.